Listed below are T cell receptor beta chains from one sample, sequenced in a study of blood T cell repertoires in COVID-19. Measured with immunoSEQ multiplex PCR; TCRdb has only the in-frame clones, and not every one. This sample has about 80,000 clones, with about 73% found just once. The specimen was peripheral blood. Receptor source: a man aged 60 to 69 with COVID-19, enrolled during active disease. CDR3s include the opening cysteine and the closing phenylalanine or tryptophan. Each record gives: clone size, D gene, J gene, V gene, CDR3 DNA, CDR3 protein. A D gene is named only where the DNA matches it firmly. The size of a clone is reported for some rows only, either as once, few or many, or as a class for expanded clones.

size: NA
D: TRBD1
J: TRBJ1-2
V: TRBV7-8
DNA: TGTGCCAGCAGCCGAGGGGGCAGTGCGGGCTACACCTTC
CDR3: CASSRGGSAGYTF

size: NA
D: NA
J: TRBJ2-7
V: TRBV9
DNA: TGTGCCAGCAGCGTTCGACAGTCCGACGAGCAGTACTTC
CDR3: CASSVRQSDEQYF

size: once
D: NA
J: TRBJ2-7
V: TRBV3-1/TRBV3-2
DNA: TGTGCCAGCAGCCAGGCCCGGGGTTCCTACGAGCAGTACTTC
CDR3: CASSQARGSYEQYF

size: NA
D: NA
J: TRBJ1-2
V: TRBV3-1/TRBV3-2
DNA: TGTGCCAGCAGCCAAGGCCCAGGGCCGGTTAACTATGGCTACACCTTC
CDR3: CASSQGPGPVNYGYTF

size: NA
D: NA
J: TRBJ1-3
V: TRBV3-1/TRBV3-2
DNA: TGTGCCAGCAGTCGCAGGGTGCAGGATCCCAACACCATATATTTT
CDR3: CASSRRVQDPNTIYF

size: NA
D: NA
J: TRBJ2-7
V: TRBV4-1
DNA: TGCGCCAGCAGCCAAGTTCAGCGCTCCTACGAGCAGTACTTC
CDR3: CASSQVQRSYEQYF

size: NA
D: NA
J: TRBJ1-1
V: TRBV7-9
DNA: TGTGCCAGCAGCGCAGACAGGCTAATGAACACTGAAGCTTTCTTT
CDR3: CASSADRLMNTEAFF

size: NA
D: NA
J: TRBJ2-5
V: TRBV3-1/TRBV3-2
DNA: TGTGCCAGCAGCCACTTGACTAACCAAGAGACCCAGTACTTC
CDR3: CASSHLTNQETQYF

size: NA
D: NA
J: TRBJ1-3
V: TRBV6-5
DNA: TGTGCCAGCAGTCGGGAGATAAGCTCTGGAAACACCATATATTTT
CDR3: CASSREISSGNTIYF

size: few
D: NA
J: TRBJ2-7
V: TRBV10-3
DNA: TGTGCCATCAGTGCTCTGCTGACGGGAAAATCCTACGAGCAGTACTTC
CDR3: CAISALLTGKSYEQYF

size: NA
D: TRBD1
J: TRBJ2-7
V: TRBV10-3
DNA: TGTGCCATCGGGGACCCGGGACAGGGGATCCCCTACGAGCAGTACTTC
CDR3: CAIGDPGQGIPYEQYF

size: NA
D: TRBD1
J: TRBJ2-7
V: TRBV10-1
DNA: TGCGCCAGCAGTGATTGGACAGGGTCCTACGAGCAGTACTTC
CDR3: CASSDWTGSYEQYF

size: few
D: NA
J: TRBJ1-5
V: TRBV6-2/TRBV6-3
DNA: TGTGCCAGCAGCCCCGGACAGAGAAATCAGCCCCAGCATTTT
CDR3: CASSPGQRNQPQHF

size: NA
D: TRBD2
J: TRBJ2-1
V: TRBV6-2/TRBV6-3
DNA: TGTGCCAGCAGCAATGGACTAGCCAATGAGCAGTTCTTC
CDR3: CASSNGLANEQFF

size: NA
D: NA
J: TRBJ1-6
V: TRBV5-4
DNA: TGTGCCAGCACCACAGAATCACAAAACGGTTCACCCCTCCACTTT
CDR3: CASTTESQNGSPLHF

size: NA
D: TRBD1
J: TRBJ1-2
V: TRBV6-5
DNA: TGTGCCAGCAGTTCCTCGACAGGGGACTATGGCTACACCTTC
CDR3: CASSSSTGDYGYTF

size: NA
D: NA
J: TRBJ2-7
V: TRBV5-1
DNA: TGCGCCAGCAGTCCCCCTCTAGCTTACGAGCAGTACTTC
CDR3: CASSPPLAYEQYF

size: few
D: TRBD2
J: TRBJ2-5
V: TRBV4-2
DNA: TGTGCCAGCAGCCCCGGACTAGCGGGTAAGCCGATGAAAGAGACCCAGTACTTC
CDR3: CASSPGLAGKPMKETQYF

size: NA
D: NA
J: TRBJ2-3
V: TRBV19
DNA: TGTGCCAGCACCGGGCCCCGGGGAGATACGCAGTATTTT
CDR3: CASTGPRGDTQYF

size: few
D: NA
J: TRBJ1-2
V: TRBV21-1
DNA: TGTGCCAGCAGCAATTCAGACAGGCTCAGTGGCTACACCTTC
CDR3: CASSNSDRLSGYTF

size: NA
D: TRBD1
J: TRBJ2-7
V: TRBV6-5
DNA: TGTGCCAGCAGTTTTTCCGGGACAGGGGTCTACGAGCAGTACTTC
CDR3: CASSFSGTGVYEQYF

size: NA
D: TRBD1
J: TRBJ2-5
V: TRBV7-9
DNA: TGTGCCAGCAGCCCCCAGACAGGGGCGCAAGAGACCCAGTACTTC
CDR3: CASSPQTGAQETQYF

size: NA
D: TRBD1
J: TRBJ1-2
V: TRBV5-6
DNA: TGTGCCAGCAGGCCGGACAGGCTTAACTATGGCTACACCTTC
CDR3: CASRPDRLNYGYTF

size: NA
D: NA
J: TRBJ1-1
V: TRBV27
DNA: TGTGCCAGCAGTTTCAGGCAATCCCAGAACACTGAAGCTTTCTTT
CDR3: CASSFRQSQNTEAFF

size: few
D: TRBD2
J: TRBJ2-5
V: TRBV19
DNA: TGTGCCAGTAGTTCCTGGGGGAGGGATGAGACCCAGTACTTC
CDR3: CASSSWGRDETQYF

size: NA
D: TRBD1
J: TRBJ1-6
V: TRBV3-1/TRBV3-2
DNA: TGTGCCAGCAGCCCGATCTCGGGCCGGGACAGGGGCCCCTTCTATAATTCACCCCTCCACTTT
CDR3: CASSPISGRDRGPFYNSPLHF

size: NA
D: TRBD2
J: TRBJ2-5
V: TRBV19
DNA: TGTGCCAGTAGTATAGTGAGGGTAGCGGGAGTTGTTGCTGACCGCAAGGAGACCCAGTACTTC
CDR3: CASSIVRVAGVVADRKETQYF

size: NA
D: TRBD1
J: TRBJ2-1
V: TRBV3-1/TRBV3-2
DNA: TGTGCCAGCAGCCAAGGTAGGGGGCTCGGTACCTACAATGAGCAGTTCTTC
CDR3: CASSQGRGLGTYNEQFF

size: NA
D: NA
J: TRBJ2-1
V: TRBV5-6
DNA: TGTGCCAGCAGCTTGGGAGAGGTATACAATGAGCAGTTCTTC
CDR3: CASSLGEVYNEQFF

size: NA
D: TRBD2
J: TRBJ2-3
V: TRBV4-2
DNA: TGTGCCAGCAGCCAAGAAACTAGCGGGAGTATAGATACGCAGTATTTT
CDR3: CASSQETSGSIDTQYF

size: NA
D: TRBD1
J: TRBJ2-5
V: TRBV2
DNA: TGTGCCAGTACTGGGACAGCCCAAGAGACCCAGTACTTC
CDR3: CASTGTAQETQYF